This T cell receptor (beta chain) was identified during a study of blood T cells in healthy people across ages (dated by TCRdb to 2015 to 2017). For the study in its entirety: In model experiments, roughly one uniquely barcoded TCR beta cDNA molecule per two T cells was captured by template switching. Using the same blood draw, the study looked at two additional independent replicas of 1 million unique cDNA reads for two donors, one aged 18 to 30 and the other aged 80 or older. The study measured age-related changes in TCR beta repertoire diversity using deep sequencing normalized with unique cDNA molecular identifiers. Donors were grouped into four age groups: young (average approximately 16 years), middle-aged (roughly 38), aged (over 55) and long-lived (approximately 78). To avoid experimental bias, donors of different ages were spread randomly across the sequencing lanes. What the study reported, not specific to this receptor: Estimates of total diversity based on one million sequenced T cells were considered lower bounds and underestimates. Conclusive comparison of naive and antigen-experienced compartments was prevented by the profiling of bulk unsorted PBMCs. The long-lived group showed more naive CD4+ T cells, fewer expanded clones and increased TCR diversity than the aged group, suggesting age selection. Observed TCR beta diversity correlated strongly with the percentage of naive T cells measured by flow cytometry. Observed TCR beta diversity per million T cells fell roughly linearly with age, and a significant reduction was already apparent by age roughly 40. The CMV infection status of donors was not known, potentially confounding age-related changes in expanded clonotypes.

This clonotype was counted many times. The antigen it recognizes is unknown. Base quality data are lacking; no much larger clone is found one base away. The germline V and J ends show losses of 8 bases and 8 bases respectively, and no gene match explains 8 bases of the junction. The CDR3, from cysteine to phenylalanine, totals 12 residues. Only the CDR3 DNA stays, 36 bases, in frame from base 1. Via the germline V gene, CDR1 is SGHRS and CDR2 YFSETQ. The 39 donors, aged about 6 to 95 years, were systemically healthy Caucasian individuals from Russia. Around 10 milliliters of peripheral blood were drawn from each donor into EDTA-treated Vacutainer tubes. Ficoll-Paque density-gradient centrifugation was used to isolate PBMCs, with at least 6 million per sample. Trizol reagent was used to extract total RNA from the PBMCs, yielding at least 6 micrograms per sample. The percentages of naive CD45RAhigh/CD27high T cells were determined by flow cytometry on a PBMC aliquot from every donor.

Library preparation was by 5' RACE. Sequencing was carried out with an Illumina HiSeq 2500. A second PCR of about 6 to 11 cycles was performed with a sample-barcoded 5' primer and a J-beta primer mix. Each TCR beta cDNA molecule received a unique molecular identifier from a template-switch 5' adaptor carrying 12 random nucleotides. Each sample yielded at least 3 million CDR3-containing paired-end reads. All of the RNA was converted into first-strand cDNA using the Mint cDNA synthesis kit, with a TRBC-specific oligonucleotide serving as the primer. Following uracil-DNA glycosylase treatment, all cDNA underwent a first 18-cycle PCR with the universal primers M1SS and BC2_uni_R. Per the original workflow: For normalization, 1 million high-quality reads were randomly selected from each sample, with every read carrying a distinct molecular identifier. Instead of being binned into consensus sequences, reads that shared molecular identifiers were thrown out. MiTCR, set to a Q25 quality threshold and the strictest error-elimination algorithm, was used for CDR3 identification, clonotype clustering and error correction. Lower-bound total TCR beta diversity was estimated with a nonparametric unseen species model using Euler transformation. TCRdb took the public reads, trimmed them with fastp at Q25, ran MiXCR for clone calling and kept in-frame beta chains. Each CDR3 protein gets just one entry, which takes the most common genes and DNA from the rows behind it. These V and J calls derive from TCRdb rather than the authors' analysis. Within this sample are a few hundred thousand distinct CDR3 sequences, with 45% to 60% of them counted one time only. In total, the top ten clones hold 51% of the sample.

The sequencing sample was made of blood. This TCR derives from a man in his sixties in good health. The chain uses TRBV5-1 and TRBJ1-2; a stretch of 8 junction bases matches TRBD1. The CDR3 region: CASTGGGTGYTF. The DNA reads TGCGCCAGTACAGGGGGAGGGACCGGCTACACCTTC. Where the CDR3 stops, the reference TRBV5-1 and TRBJ1-2 genes take over; the full variable domain is KAGVTQTPRYLIKTRGQQVTLSCSPISGHRSVSWYQQTPGQGLQFLFEYFSETQRNKGNFPGRFSGRQFSNSRSEMNVSTLELGDSALYLCASTGGGTGYTFGSGTRLTVV.